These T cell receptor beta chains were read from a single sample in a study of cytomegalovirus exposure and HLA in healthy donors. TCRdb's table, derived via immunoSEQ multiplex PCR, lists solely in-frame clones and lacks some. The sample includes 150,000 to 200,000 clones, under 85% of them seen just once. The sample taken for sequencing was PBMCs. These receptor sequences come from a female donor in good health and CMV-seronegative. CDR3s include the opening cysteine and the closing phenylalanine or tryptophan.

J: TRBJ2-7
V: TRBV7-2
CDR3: CASSLGPSSGTQYF

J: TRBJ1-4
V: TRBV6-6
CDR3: CASRSRGADEKLFF

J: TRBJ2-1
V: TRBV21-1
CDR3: CASSKITEYNEQFF

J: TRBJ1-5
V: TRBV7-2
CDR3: CASSLAGRMDQPQHF

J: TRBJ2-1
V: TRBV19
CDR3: CASSIGQGSYNEQFF

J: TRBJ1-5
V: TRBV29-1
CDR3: CSVGDGDQPQHF

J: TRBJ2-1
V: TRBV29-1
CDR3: CSVRQGTSYNEQFF

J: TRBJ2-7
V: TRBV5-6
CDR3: CASSPGGRGYSSYEQYF

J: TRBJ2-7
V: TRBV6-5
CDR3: CASSYGYGGYEQYF

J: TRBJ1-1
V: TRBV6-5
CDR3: CASSYAPGTTEAFF

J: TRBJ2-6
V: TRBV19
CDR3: CASTTDRVLTSGANVLTF

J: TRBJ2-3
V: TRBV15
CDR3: CATSRDRASGAAQYF

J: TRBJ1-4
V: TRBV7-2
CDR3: CASSSTRRNEKLFF

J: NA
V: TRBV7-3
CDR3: CASSLNPRGPNEQYF

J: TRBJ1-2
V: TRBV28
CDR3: CASSAGVAGYTF

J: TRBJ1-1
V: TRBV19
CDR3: CASSSGGWSTEAFF

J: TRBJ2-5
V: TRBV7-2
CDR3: CASSPDSTKETQYF

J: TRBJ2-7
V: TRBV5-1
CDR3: CASSLGGTSGSQGEQYF

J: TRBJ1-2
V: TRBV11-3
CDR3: CASSSGSNYGYTF

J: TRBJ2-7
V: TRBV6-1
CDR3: CASSEVSGSSYEQYF

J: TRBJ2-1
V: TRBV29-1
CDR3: CSVDKTGYNEQFF

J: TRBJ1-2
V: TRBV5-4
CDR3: CASKTTGGGNYGYTF

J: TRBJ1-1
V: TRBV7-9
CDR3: CASSVLTQGNTEAFF

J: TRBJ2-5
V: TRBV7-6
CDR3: CASSLAIAGGETQYF

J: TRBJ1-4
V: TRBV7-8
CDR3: CASSAGTGAEKLFF

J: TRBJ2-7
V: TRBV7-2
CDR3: CASSLTGAVNYEQYF

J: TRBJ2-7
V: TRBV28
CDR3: CASSFQGANYEQYF